This passage covers 32 T cell receptor beta chains from one sample sequenced in a study of glioma-infiltrating T cells after dendritic cell vaccination. Sequencing used immunoSEQ multiplex PCR; TCRdb keeps in-frame clones, though not all of them. The repertoire holds roughly 100,000 clones, with roughly 90% as singletons. This sample's time point: after dendritic cell vaccination, including at tumor progression/relapse. Material: blood, obtained after dendritic cell vaccination. The receptor set was obtained from a human donor with glioblastoma.

The rearrangement links TRBV4-2 to TRBJ2-2, with 7 bases identical to TRBD2. The CDR3 is 15 amino acids. Germline V gene lookup returns CDR1 LGHNA and CDR2 YNFKEQ. Losses at the gene ends were 0 bases for V and 10 bases for J; bases not matched to a gene: 8. CDR3 in amino acids: CASSQDPSGRPELFF. The CDR3 DNA follows: TGTGCCAGCAGCCAAGATCCTAGCGGTCGGCCGGAGCTGTTTTTT.

The chain combines TRBV27 with TRBJ1-2; D gene uncertain. This CDR3 contains 13 residues. Looked up from germline, CDR1 is MNHEY and CDR2 is SMNVEV (reference sequence). The V end was cut by 2 bases, the J end by 0 bases, with 4 bases between. This chain's CDR3 is CASSLTANYGYTF. The CDR3 DNA is TGTGCCAGCAGTTTAACGGCTAACTATGGCTACACCTTC.

The rearrangement uses TRBV10-2 and TRBJ1-4; 7 positions agree with TRBD1. J was trimmed by 5 bases and V by 5 bases; bases with no gene match: 11. CDR3 length: 16 residues. Germline CDR1 WSHSY, CDR2 SAAADI. For the CDR3, the DNA is TGCGCCAGCAGTCAGACCGCCGGGACAGTCAATGAAAAACTGTTTTTT. Translating gives CASSQTAGTVNEKLFF.

The table lists this clone with a few counts. The V call is TRBV5-1, the J call TRBJ2-7, with D perhaps TRBD2 (5 bases). Germline lookup yields CDR1 SGHRS and CDR2 YFSETQ. This CDR3 region has 15 residues. Trimming left V 0 bases short and J 0 bases short, with 10 bases between. CDR3 coding DNA: TGCGCCAGCAGCTTGGAAGCTGGGAGCTCCTACGAGCAGTACTTC. As protein: CASSLEAGSSYEQYF.

The chain links TRBV11-2 to TRBJ1-1; a possible D gene is TRBD1 (6 bases). This CDR3 is 16 amino acids long. Trimming shortened V by 3 bases and J by 3 bases, and 17 bases separated the two germline ends. Germline V gene data show CDR1 as SGHAT and CDR2 as FQNNGV. The CDR3 DNA reads TGTGCCAGCAGCTTTAGGGGCGGGGGCCAAGACACTGAAGCTTTCTTT. This gives the protein CASSFRGGGQDTEAFF.

The chain links TRBV18 to TRBJ1-2; 9 bases are a match to TRBD1. This CDR3 region has 18 residues. The germline V gene has CDR1 KGHSH and CDR2 LQKENI. The ends lost 5 bases at V and 4 bases at J; junction bases unmatched: 17. CDR3 sequence reads: CASSSNSGTGSGLYGYTF. The DNA of the CDR3 is TGTGCCAGCTCATCAAACTCCGGGACAGGGTCCGGGCTCTATGGCTACACCTTC.

The V call is TRBV18, the J call TRBJ1-3; 7 nucleotides agree with TRBD1. The CDR3 sequence is 15 residues long. The ends lost 3 bases at V and 0 bases at J; junction bases unmatched: 2. Looked up from germline, CDR1 is KGHSH and CDR2 is LQKENI. DNA of the CDR3: TGTGCCAGCTCACCTGGGACAGCCTCTGGAAACACCATATATTTT. This codes for CASSPGTASGNTIYF.

V gene TRBV18 combines with J gene TRBJ2-1; the match to TRBD2 covers 8 bases. V lost 8 bases, J lost 6 bases, and 12 bases stayed unmatched. Germline V CDR1 and CDR2: KGHSH, LQKENI. The CDR3 has 15 residues. The CDR3 region is CASASGREGPNEQFF. CDR3 nucleotides: TGTGCCAGCGCATCCGGGAGGGAGGGCCCCAATGAGCAGTTCTTC.

This rearrangement joins TRBV10-2 to TRBJ1-1; TRBD1 might be the D (5 bases). Germline CDR1 and CDR2: WSHSY and SAAADI. The germline V and J ends were trimmed by 5 bases and 11 bases, with 21 bases remaining between them. CDR3 length: 14 amino acids. Here the CDR3 DNA reads TGCGCCAGCAGTCCGACGCCGGGGGAGGGTCGGGCTTTCTTT. Encoded protein: CASSPTPGEGRAFF.

This rearrangement joins TRBV11-2 to TRBJ1-1; unclear D gene. V lost 4 bases, J lost 6 bases, and 15 bases lay in between. The CDR3 is made up of 14 amino acids. The V gene's germline CDR1 is SGHAT and CDR2 FQNNGV. The CDR3 region is CASSSSTRRAEAFF. Here the CDR3 DNA reads TGTGCCAGCAGCTCAAGTACCCGCCGCGCTGAAGCTTTCTTT.

This clone was detected only once. The J gene is TRBJ2-3, the V gene TRBV28; D is possibly TRBD2 (7 bases). Trimming took off 8 bases at V and 2 bases at J, with 17 bases between the two ends. The CDR3 spans 15 residues. Germline-derived CDR1 and CDR2 are MDHEN and SYDVKM. The CDR3 is CASSSAGDTTDTQYF. The CDR3, as DNA: TGTGCCAGCTCCTCGGCGGGGGACACCACAGATACGCAGTATTTT.

The genes are TRBV6-5 and TRBJ2-1; a possible D gene is TRBD1 (6 bases). V gave up 6 bases and J gave up 4 bases, with 16 bases separating them. Germline V CDR1 and CDR2: MNHEY, SVGAGI. The CDR3 spans 15 residues. CDR3 sequence (DNA): TGTGCCAGCAGCCGCTCAGGACAGAATTACAATGAGCAGTTCTTC. Translation: CASSRSGQNYNEQFF.

The V call is TRBV11-2, the J call TRBJ2-2; D ambiguous. This CDR3 spans 19 amino acids. In germline, CDR1 is SGHAT, CDR2 FQNNGV. Trimming removed 0 bases at V and 1 base at J, with 18 bases between. CDR3 coding DNA: TGTGCCAGCAGCTTAGATTTCCTCGACCTAGTCAGGAACACCGGGGAGCTGTTTTTT. Amino acid sequence: CASSLDFLDLVRNTGELFF.

The J gene is TRBJ1-1, the V gene TRBV6-6; D gene unclear. The V gene lost 2 bases and the J gene lost 1 base, with 8 bases spanning the gap. CDR3 length: 14 amino acids. Germline CDR1 is MNHNY and CDR2 is SVGAGI (reference sequence). This chain's CDR3 is CASSYPGTNTEAFF. The CDR3, as DNA: TGTGCCAGCAGTTACCCGGGAACGAACACTGAAGCTTTCTTT.

This sequence joins TRBV15 and TRBJ2-7, with a weak D call TRBD1 (6 bases). Germline V gives CDR1 LNHNV, CDR2 YYDKDF (reference sequence). The CDR3 spans 17 residues. V dropped 3 bases and J dropped 2 bases, with 20 bases sitting between them. CDR3 amino acids: CATSRGSRDTHTYEQYF. The CDR3 DNA follows: TGTGCCACCAGCAGGGGGTCAAGGGACACCCACACCTACGAGCAGTACTTC. Full variable domain (remainder filled in from reference TRBV15 and TRBJ2-7): DAMVIQNPRYQVTQFGKPVTLSCSQTLNHNVMYWYQQKSSQAPKLLFHYYDKDFNNEADTPDNFQSRRPNTSFCFLDIRSPGLGDTAMYLCATSRGSRDTHTYEQYFGPGTRLTVT.

The chain joins TRBV7-9 to TRBJ2-2; 8 nucleotides agree with TRBD2. Germline lookup yields CDR1 SEHNR and CDR2 FQNEAQ (reference sequence). CDR3 length: 15 amino acids. The J segment lost 6 bases and the V segment lost 3 bases, leaving 6 bases of the junction unmatched. The CDR3 loop reads CASSLASGGAGELFF. CDR3 DNA: TGTGCCAGCAGCTTGGCGAGCGGGGGAGCCGGGGAGCTGTTTTTT.

This sequence joins TRBV6-1 and TRBJ1-5; possible D gene TRBD1, 6 bases. The germline gives CDR1 MNHNS, CDR2 SASEGT. V shed 2 bases and J shed 5 bases, with 10 bases lying between them. The CDR3 loop spans 14 amino acids. CDR3 sequence (DNA): TGTGCCAGCAGTGAACAGGGGTTGGATCAGCCCCAGCATTTT. Amino acid sequence: CASSEQGLDQPQHF.

The chain links TRBV6-1 to TRBJ2-1; D remains ambiguous. The CDR3 contains 12 residues. From germline, CDR1 is MNHNS and CDR2 SASEGT. V lost 1 base and J 7 bases, leaving 5 bases between the germline ends. CDR3 sequence reads: CASSEGLNEQFF. The CDR3 DNA is TGTGCCAGCAGTGAAGGGCTGAATGAGCAGTTCTTC.

This chain joins TRBV29-1 and TRBJ2-7, with TRBD1 matching 9 bases. The CDR3 is made up of 13 amino acids. J lost 6 bases, V lost 6 bases, and 9 bases had no gene match. The germline V gene has CDR1 SQVTM and CDR2 ANQGSEA. CDR3 DNA sequence: TGCAGCGTCGGCCGGGACAGGGCTTCCGAGCAGTACTTC. Translation gives CSVGRDRASEQYF.

CDR3 region: CASRGTGDYGYTF. The CDR3 coding sequence is TGTGCCAGCAGAGGGACAGGGGACTATGGCTACACCTTC. The chain combines TRBV6-5 with TRBJ1-2; 10 bases are a match to TRBD1. The germline V gene has CDR1 MNHEY and CDR2 SVGAGI. Trimming cost V 6 bases and J 3 bases; bases outside gene matches: 1. CDR3 size: 13 residues.

V and J are TRBV2 and TRBJ1-1; D perhaps matches TRBD1 (6 bases). CDR3 size: 14 residues. Per germline, CDR1 SNHLY and CDR2 FYNNEI. Trimming took off 10 bases at V and 1 base at J, with 16 bases between the two ends. The CDR3 sequence: CATEQGFGNTEAFF. The CDR3 nucleotides read TGTGCCACCGAACAGGGATTCGGGAACACTGAAGCTTTCTTT.

This clone was observed a few times. The chain recombines TRBV6-9 with TRBJ1-1; the D is unclear. The CDR3 sequence is 13 residues long. CDR1 and CDR2 from the germline V gene are MNHGY and SVAAGI. The germline V and J ends were trimmed by 7 bases and 7 bases, with 16 bases remaining between them. The CDR3 DNA reads as TGTGCCAGCACCGAACGTGAGGGTAGTGAAGCTTTCTTT. Translated: CASTEREGSEAFF.

V is TRBV5-1 and J is TRBJ1-5; TRBD1 is a possible D gene (6 bases). Trimming removed 2 bases from V and 1 base from J, with 10 bases in between. Germline V gene sequence: CDR1 SGHRS, CDR2 YFSETQ. The CDR3 loop spans 15 amino acids. In DNA form, the CDR3 reads TGCGCCAGCAGCTTAGGGGGAATGAGCAATCAGCCCCAGCATTTT. Translated: CASSLGGMSNQPQHF. The full variable domain, its missing parts supplied by reference TRBV5-1 and TRBJ1-5, is KAGVTQTPRYLIKTRGQQVTLSCSPISGHRSVSWYQQTPGQGLQFLFEYFSETQRNKGNFPGRFSGRQFSNSRSEMNVSTLELGDSALYLCASSLGGMSNQPQHFGDGTRLSIL.

This clone came up once. J is TRBJ1-1 and V is TRBV10-2, with 8 bases identical to TRBD1. This CDR3 has 15 residues. The V segment lost 4 bases and the J segment 4 bases; nucleotides outside the gene matches: 8. CDR1 and CDR2 from the germline V gene are WSHSY and SAAADI. CDR3 nucleotide sequence: TGCGCCAGCAGTGTGGGCCAGGGGGCAGCCACTGAAGCTTTCTTT. This sequence encodes CASSVGQGAATEAFF.

The chain has TRBV28 and TRBJ2-3; no firm D call. The CDR3 length is 15 residues. Germline assignment: CDR1 MDHEN and CDR2 SYDVKM. The V end was cut by 3 bases, the J end by 0 bases, with 10 bases between. CDR3 sequence (DNA): TGTGCCAGCAGTTTCATAGCTTTTAGCACAGATACGCAGTATTTT. Encoded protein: CASSFIAFSTDTQYF.

The chain joins TRBV27 to TRBJ2-5, with D possibly matching TRBD2 (5 bases). TRBJ2-7 explains the end of the DNA better; the J call may be wrong. This CDR3 is built from 14 residues. Germline lookup yields CDR1 MNHEY and CDR2 SMNVEV (reference sequence). The DNA of the CDR3 is TGTGCCAGCAGTTTATCGGGAGACTCCTACGAGCAGTACTTC. Amino acid sequence: CASSLSGDSYEQYF.

V usage is TRBV28 and J usage is TRBJ1-5, with a possible D match to TRBD1 (5 bases). V was pared by 10 bases and J by 5 bases, with 15 bases between. The length of the CDR3 is 13 residues. Germline CDR1 reads MDHEN; CDR2 reads SYDVKM. Written as DNA, the CDR3 is TGTGCCACCCGGCCGGGGGGGGATCAGCCCCAGCATTTT. Encoded protein: CATRPGGDQPQHF.

The rearrangement uses TRBV19 and TRBJ2-5; the match to TRBD1 covers 10 bases. The J call could be wrong; TRBJ2-7 is a better fit for the DNA end. CDR1 LNHDA and CDR2 SQIVND come from the germline V gene (reference sequence). The CDR3 has 13 residues. The CDR3 region has the DNA TGTGCCAGTAGTCCCGGGACAGGGGACGAGCAGTACTTC. Translated: CASSPGTGDEQYF.

This sequence joins TRBV10-3 and TRBJ1-1; tentatively, D is TRBD1 (6 bases). Trimming stripped 4 bases from V and 0 bases from J, with 6 bases between. The CDR3 length is 13 residues. CDR1 and CDR2 (germline): ENHRY, SYGVKD. In DNA, the CDR3 is TGTGCCATCAGTGGACAGGTGAACACTGAAGCTTTCTTT. Its protein product is CAISGQVNTEAFF.

The V gene is TRBV4-1, the J gene TRBJ2-3; TRBD2 matches at 13 bases. V lost 2 bases and J lost 4; bases outside the gene matches: 6. The CDR3 is made up of 17 amino acids. Germline V gene sequence: CDR1 MGHRA, CDR2 YSYEKL. The CDR3 loop is CASSQSRTSGSADTQYF. In DNA, the CDR3 is TGCGCCAGCAGCCAAAGCCGGACTAGCGGGAGCGCAGATACGCAGTATTTT.

The chain employs TRBV7-9 and TRBJ2-5; weak D call: TRBD2 (5 bases). CDR1 is SEHNR and CDR2 is FQNEAQ in the germline V gene (reference sequence). V lost 8 bases to trimming and J lost 5 bases, with 21 bases between them. The CDR3 runs to 15 residues. Here the CDR3 reads CASALEMWFGETQYF. The CDR3 DNA follows: TGTGCCAGCGCACTAGAAATGTGGTTCGGGGAGACCCAGTACTTC.

The J gene is TRBJ2-7, the V gene TRBV6-6; 9 bases agree with TRBD1. V lost 6 bases to trimming and J lost 0 bases; unmatched junction nucleotides: 3. The CDR3 runs to 14 residues. Germline loops: CDR1 MNHNY, CDR2 SVGAGI (reference sequence). Here the CDR3 reads CASSRDRDSYEQYF. CDR3 nucleotide sequence: TGTGCCAGCAGCCGGGACAGGGACTCCTACGAGCAGTACTTC.